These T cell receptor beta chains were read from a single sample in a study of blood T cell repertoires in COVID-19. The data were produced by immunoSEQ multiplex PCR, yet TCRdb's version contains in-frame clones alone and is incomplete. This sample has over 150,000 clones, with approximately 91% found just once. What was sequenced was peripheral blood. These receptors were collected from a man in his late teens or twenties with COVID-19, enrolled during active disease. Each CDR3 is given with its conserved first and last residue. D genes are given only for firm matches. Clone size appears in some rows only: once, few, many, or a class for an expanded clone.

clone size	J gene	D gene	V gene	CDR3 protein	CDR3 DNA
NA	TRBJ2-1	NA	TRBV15	CATSRVFRGNEQFF	TGTGCCACCAGCAGAGTATTCAGGGGCAATGAGCAGTTCTTC
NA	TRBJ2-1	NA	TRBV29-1	CSLSLSSYNEQFF	TGCAGTCTGTCTTTGAGCTCCTACAATGAGCAGTTCTTC
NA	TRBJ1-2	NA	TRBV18	CASSPSDTYYGYTF	TGTGCCAGCTCACCCTCGGACACCTACTATGGCTACACCTTC
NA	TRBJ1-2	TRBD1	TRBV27	CASSLGGGRGYTF	TGTGCCAGCAGTTTAGGAGGGGGCCGTGGCTACACCTTC
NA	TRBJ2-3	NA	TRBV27	CASSPRRTSTDTQYF	TGTGCCAGCAGTCCCCGAAGGACTAGCACAGATACGCAGTATTTT
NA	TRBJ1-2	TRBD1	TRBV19	CAAKAGGSSGYTF	TGTGCCGCGAAGGCAGGGGGCAGTTCTGGCTACACCTTC
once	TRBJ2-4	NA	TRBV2	CASSAAGIQYF	TGTGCCAGCAGTGCCGCCGGGATTCAGTACTTC
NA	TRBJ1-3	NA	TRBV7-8	CASSFNRDTGNTIYF	TGTGCCAGCAGCTTCAACCGGGACACTGGAAACACCATATATTTT
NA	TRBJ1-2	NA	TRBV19	CASSISPTENYGYTF	TGTGCCAGTAGTATTTCCCCGACGGAGAACTATGGCTACACCTTC
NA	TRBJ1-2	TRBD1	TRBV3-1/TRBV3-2	CASSHQGQALYGYTF	TGTGCCAGCAGCCACCAGGGACAGGCGCTCTATGGCTACACCTTC
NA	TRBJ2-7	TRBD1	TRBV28	CASRRETGTASYEQYF	TGTGCCAGCAGAAGAGAGACCGGGACAGCTTCCTACGAGCAGTACTTC
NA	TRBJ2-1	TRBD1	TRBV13	CASDQGGSDEQFF	TGTGCCAGCGACCAAGGGGGCAGCGATGAGCAGTTCTTC
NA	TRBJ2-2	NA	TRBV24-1	CATSDSYRISNLGELFF	TGTGCCACCAGTGATTCTTACAGGATCAGTAACCTCGGGGAGCTGTTTTTT
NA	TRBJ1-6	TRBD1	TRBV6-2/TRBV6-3	CASSYWDSNSPLHF	TGTGCCAGCAGTTACTGGGACAGTAATTCACCCCTCCACTTT